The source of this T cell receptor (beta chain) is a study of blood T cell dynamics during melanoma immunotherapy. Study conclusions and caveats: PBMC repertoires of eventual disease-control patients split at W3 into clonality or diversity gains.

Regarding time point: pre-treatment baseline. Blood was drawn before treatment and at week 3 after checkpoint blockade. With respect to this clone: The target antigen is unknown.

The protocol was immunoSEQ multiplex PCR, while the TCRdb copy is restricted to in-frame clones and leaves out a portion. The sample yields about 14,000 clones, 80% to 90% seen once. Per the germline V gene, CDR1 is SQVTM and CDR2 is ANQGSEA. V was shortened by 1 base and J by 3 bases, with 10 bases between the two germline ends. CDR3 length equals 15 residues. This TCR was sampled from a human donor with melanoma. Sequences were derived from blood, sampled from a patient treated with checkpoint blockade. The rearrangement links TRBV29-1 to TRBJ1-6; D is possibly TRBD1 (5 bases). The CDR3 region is CSVEGGDFYNSPLHF. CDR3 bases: TGCAGCGTTGAAGGAGGGGATTTCTATAATTCACCCCTCCACTTT.